Below are 18 T cell receptor beta chains sequenced from a single sample in a study of beta chain features in type 1 diabetes. Every isolated RNA sample was fully reverse transcribed, so sequencing captured expressed TCRB transcripts. Sequencing used immunoSEQ multiplex PCR; TCRdb keeps in-frame clones, though not all of them. In the table there are hundreds of thousands of clones, about 16% of which are singletons. The sample was naive CD4+ T cells from blood. These receptors originate from a man in his late teens or twenties in good health.

The J gene is TRBJ1-5, the V gene TRBV27; weak D call: TRBD1 (5 bases). Germline V gene sequence: CDR1 MNHEY, CDR2 SMNVEV (reference sequence). There are 13 residues in the CDR3. Between the trimmed V and J ends, which lost 6 bases and 5 bases, there was a span of 11 bases. The CDR3 DNA follows: TGTGCCAGCAGGAGACTAGGGGATCAGCCCCAGCATTTT. It yields the protein CASRRLGDQPQHF.

The V call is TRBV30, the J call TRBJ1-2, with TRBD1 matching over 8 bases. CDR1 is GTSNPN and CDR2 is SVGIG in the germline V gene (reference sequence). The CDR3 contains 13 residues. Trimming took 4 bases from V and 6 from J; bases not matched to a gene: 7. Here the CDR3 DNA reads TGTGCCTGGACCTCGGACAGGGCCAATGGCTACACCTTC. It specifies CAWTSDRANGYTF.

This chain connects TRBV9 to TRBJ2-1; weak D call: TRBD2 (6 bases). Germline V gene data show CDR1 as SGDLS and CDR2 as YYNGEE. V lost 4 bases and J lost 4, with 18 bases in between. This CDR3 has 16 residues. Written as DNA, the CDR3 is TGTGCCAGCAGCACTCGTAGCGGAGAAATTTACAATGAGCAGTTCTTC. It translates to CASSTRSGEIYNEQFF.

The V and J genes are TRBV5-1 and TRBJ1-1; 7 bases align to TRBD1. Trimming at V came to 1 base and at J to 0 bases, leaving 3 bases not matched to a gene. CDR3 length: 15 amino acids. The germline CDR1 and CDR2 sequences are SGHRS and YFSETQ. CDR3 in amino acids: CASSLPGQMNTEAFF. The CDR3 DNA is TGCGCCAGCAGCTTGCCGGGACAGATGAACACTGAAGCTTTCTTT.

This chain connects TRBV4-3 to TRBJ2-6; 7 positions match TRBD1. The CDR3 contains 17 residues. Germline V CDR1 and CDR2: LGHNA, YSLEER. The V gene end was trimmed by 4 bases and the J gene end by 0 bases; junction bases not matched to a gene: 6. CDR3 sequence (DNA): TGCGCCAGCAGCCTTGACAGGGAAAGCTCTGGGGCCAACGTCCTGACTTTC. Translated: CASSLDRESSGANVLTF.

Concerning this clone itself: The junction departs from germline at one end; a sequencing error may be responsible. The V gene is TRBV6-1, the J gene TRBJ1-5, with 7 bases fitting TRBD1. This CDR3 has 14 amino acids. Per the germline V gene, CDR1 is MNHNS and CDR2 is SASEGT. In nucleotides, the CDR3 is TGTGCCAGCTGTGACAGGGTTAGCAATCAGCCCCAGCATTTT. This translates into CASCDRVSNQPQHF.

The rearrangement uses TRBV6-4 and TRBJ1-5; 7 bases are shared with TRBD1. This CDR3 has 17 residues. The germline V gene encodes CDR1 MRHNA and CDR2 SNTAGT. The J segment lost 0 bases and the V segment lost 0 bases, leaving 5 bases of the junction unmatched. CDR3 sequence reads: CASSDSDRHNSNQPQHF. The CDR3 region has the DNA TGTGCCAGCAGTGACTCGGACAGGCACAATAGCAATCAGCCCCAGCATTTT.

The chain links TRBV9 to TRBJ2-7; 10 bases fit TRBD2. CDR1 is SGDLS and CDR2 is YYNGEE in the germline V gene. The CDR3 covers 14 residues. After removal of 0 bases from V and 4 bases from J, the junction contained 1 base not matched to a gene. The CDR3 reads CASSVAAGGYEQYF. In DNA, the CDR3 is TGTGCCAGCAGCGTAGCAGCGGGAGGGTACGAGCAGTACTTC.

This clone was counted only a few times. The chain joins TRBV7-9 to TRBJ2-7, with TRBD1 matching over 7 bases. Per the germline V gene, CDR1 is SEHNR and CDR2 is FQNEAQ (reference sequence). V trimming: 2 bases; J trimming: 5 bases; junction bases outside the gene matches: 9. The CDR3 totals 15 residues. The CDR3 loop is CASSLWARDSNEQYF. CDR3 in DNA: TGTGCCAGCAGCTTATGGGCTCGGGACAGCAACGAGCAGTACTTC.

The genes are TRBV5-1 and TRBJ1-4; maybe TRBD1 (5 bases). The germline CDR1 and CDR2 sequences are SGHRS and YFSETQ. V lost 6 bases to trimming and J lost 4 bases, with 10 bases between them. The CDR3 is made up of 13 amino acids. CDR3 sequence reads: CASKEGFNEKLFF. In nucleotides, the CDR3 is TGCGCCAGCAAAGAGGGGTTTAATGAAAAACTGTTTTTT.

The chain links TRBV13 to TRBJ2-7; no clear D. Trimming shortened V by 3 bases and J by 2 bases, and 8 bases separated the two germline ends. CDR3 length: 13 amino acids. Germline V gives CDR1 PRHDT, CDR2 FYEKMQ (reference sequence). In DNA form, the CDR3 reads TGTGCCAGCAGCTTCGAACAGCCCTACGAGCAGTACTTC. Translating it yields CASSFEQPYEQYF.

V usage is TRBV30 and J usage is TRBJ2-1; 12 bases align to TRBD2. The CDR3 length is 17 residues. Germline V gives CDR1 GTSNPN, CDR2 SVGIG (reference sequence). With V trimmed by 0 bases and J by 7 bases, 10 bases remained unmatched. This CDR3 reads CAWSVKRGLAGVNEQFF. CDR3 nucleotide sequence: TGTGCCTGGAGTGTAAAGCGGGGACTAGCGGGTGTAAATGAGCAGTTCTTC.

V and J are TRBV7-3 and TRBJ1-1, with TRBD1 as a possible D gene (6 bases). Trimming removed 6 bases at V and 1 base at J, with 15 bases between. CDR3 length: 15 amino acids. Germline CDR1 is SGHTA and CDR2 is FQGTGA. CDR3 protein: CASRPAGVENTEAFF. The CDR3 DNA is TGTGCCAGCAGGCCCGCAGGGGTTGAGAACACTGAAGCTTTCTTT.

J is TRBJ2-1 and V is TRBV9; 9 nucleotides line up with TRBD2. Looked up from germline, CDR1 is SGDLS and CDR2 is YYNGEE. The ends lost 0 bases at V and 5 bases at J; junction bases unmatched: 15. The CDR3 runs to 19 residues. CDR3 amino acids: CASSVAEASGALRDNEQFF. The DNA of the CDR3 is TGTGCCAGCAGCGTAGCCGAGGCTAGCGGGGCCCTCAGGGACAATGAGCAGTTCTTC.

This clone was recorded a few times. The rearrangement joins TRBV27 to TRBJ2-1; D uncertain. V shed 4 bases and J shed 4 bases, with 14 bases lying between them. CDR1 is MNHEY and CDR2 is SMNVEV in the germline V gene (reference sequence). This CDR3 region has 15 residues. The CDR3 DNA reads as TGTGCCAGCAGTTCTTGGACCTCAGGATACAATGAGCAGTTCTTC. This gives the protein CASSSWTSGYNEQFF.

This clone was found a few times. The genes are TRBV5-8 and TRBJ2-4; 7 positions agree with TRBD1. The CDR3 covers 11 residues. The junction had 4 bases not matched to a gene; V was cut back by 0 bases and J by 16 bases. CDR1 and CDR2 (germline): SGHTS, YDEGEE. The CDR3 coding sequence is TGTGCCAGCAGCTTGGGACAGGGAACCTACTTC. Translated: CASSLGQGTYF.

This chain joins TRBV5-1 and TRBJ1-1; 8 nucleotides agree with TRBD1. The CDR3 loop spans 14 amino acids. The ends lost 7 bases at V and 7 bases at J; junction bases unmatched: 12. Germline V gene lookup returns CDR1 SGHRS and CDR2 YFSETQ. CDR3 in amino acids: CASHPDRGRDEAFF. The DNA for the CDR3 is TGCGCCAGCCACCCAGACAGGGGCAGGGATGAAGCTTTCTTT.

A few counts support this clone. The chain recombines TRBV14 with TRBJ2-5; 9 positions match TRBD2. Trimming cost V 0 bases and J 0 bases; bases outside gene matches: 8. The CDR3 has 18 residues. Germline loops: CDR1 SGHDN, CDR2 FVKESK. The CDR3 nucleotides are TGTGCCAGCAGCCAAGATCAAAGGCTAGCGGGGTACCAAGAGACCCAGTACTTC. As protein: CASSQDQRLAGYQETQYF.